This TCR beta chain was sequenced during a study of control samples from healthy donors and cancer patients. This clone has only one observation. Only in-frame clones appear in the TCRdb table, and some are missing; sequencing was by immunoSEQ multiplex PCR. The data show around 120,000 clones, roughly 86% seen once. The J segment lost 3 bases and the V segment lost 4 bases, leaving 9 bases of the junction unmatched. The CDR3 consists of 15 residues. Germline values: CDR1 SEHNR, CDR2 FQNEAQ (reference sequence). The sequence came from a man aged 55 to 70 in good health. The rearrangement links TRBV7-9 to TRBJ2-7, with TRBD1 matching over 7 bases. Material: blood. CDR3: CASSSNRGEVYEQYF. As DNA, the CDR3 is TGTGCCAGCAGCTCGAACAGGGGAGAGGTCTACGAGCAGTACTTC.